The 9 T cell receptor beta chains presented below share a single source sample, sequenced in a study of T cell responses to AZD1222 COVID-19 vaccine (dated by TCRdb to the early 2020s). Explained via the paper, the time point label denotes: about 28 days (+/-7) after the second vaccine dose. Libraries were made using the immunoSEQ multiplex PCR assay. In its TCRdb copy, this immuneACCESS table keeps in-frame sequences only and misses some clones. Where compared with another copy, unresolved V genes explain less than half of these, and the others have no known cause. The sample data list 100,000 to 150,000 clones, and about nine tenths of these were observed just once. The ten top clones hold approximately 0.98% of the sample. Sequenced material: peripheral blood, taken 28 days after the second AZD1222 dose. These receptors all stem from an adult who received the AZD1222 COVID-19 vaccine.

The CDR3 DNA follows: TGTGCCAGCTCGGGAGGTTGGGACACTGAAGCTTTCTTT. It yields the protein CASSGGWDTEAFF. This chain connects TRBV18 to TRBJ1-1; D ambiguous. The CDR3 has 13 amino acids. V lost 6 bases and J lost 3, with 11 bases in between. Germline V CDR1 and CDR2: KGHSH, LQKENI.

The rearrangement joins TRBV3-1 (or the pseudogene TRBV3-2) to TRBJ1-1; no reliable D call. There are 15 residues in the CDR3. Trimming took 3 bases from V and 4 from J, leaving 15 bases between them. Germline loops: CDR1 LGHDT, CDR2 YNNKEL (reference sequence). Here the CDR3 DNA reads TGTGCCAGCAGCCACCCCTCGGGGTCGGGCACTGAAGCTTTCTTT. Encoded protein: CASSHPSGSGTEAFF.

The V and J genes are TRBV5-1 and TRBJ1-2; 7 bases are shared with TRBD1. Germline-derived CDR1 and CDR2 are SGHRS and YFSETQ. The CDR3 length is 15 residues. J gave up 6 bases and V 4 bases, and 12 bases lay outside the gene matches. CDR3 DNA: TGCGCCAGCAGCCCCGCGCAGGGGGATGGTCATGGCTACACCTTC. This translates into CASSPAQGDGHGYTF.

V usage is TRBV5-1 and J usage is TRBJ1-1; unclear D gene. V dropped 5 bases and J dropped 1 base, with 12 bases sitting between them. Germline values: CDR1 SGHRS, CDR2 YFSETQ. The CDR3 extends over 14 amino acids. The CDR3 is CASSLNGENTEAFF. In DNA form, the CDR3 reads TGCGCCAGCAGTCTAAATGGGGAGAACACTGAAGCTTTCTTT.

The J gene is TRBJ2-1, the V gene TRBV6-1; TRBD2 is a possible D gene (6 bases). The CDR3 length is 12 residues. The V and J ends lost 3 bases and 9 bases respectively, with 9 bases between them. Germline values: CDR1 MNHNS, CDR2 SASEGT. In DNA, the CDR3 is TGTGCCAGCAGTGAGGGGGGTGGTGAGCAGTTCTTC. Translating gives CASSEGGGEQFF.

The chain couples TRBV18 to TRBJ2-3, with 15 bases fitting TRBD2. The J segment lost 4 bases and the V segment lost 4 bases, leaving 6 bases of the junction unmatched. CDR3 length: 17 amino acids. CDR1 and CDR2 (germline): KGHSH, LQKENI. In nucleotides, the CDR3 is TGTGCCAGCTCACAACCGGGACTAGCGGGAGGATCAGATACGCAGTATTTT. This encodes CASSQPGLAGGSDTQYF.

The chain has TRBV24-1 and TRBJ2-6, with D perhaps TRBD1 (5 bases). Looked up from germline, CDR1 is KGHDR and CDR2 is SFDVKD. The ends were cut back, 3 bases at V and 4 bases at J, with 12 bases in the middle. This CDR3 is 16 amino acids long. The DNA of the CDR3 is TGTGCCACCAGTGATGGCAGGGATGGAGGGGCCAACGTCCTGACTTTC. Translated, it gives CATSDGRDGGANVLTF.

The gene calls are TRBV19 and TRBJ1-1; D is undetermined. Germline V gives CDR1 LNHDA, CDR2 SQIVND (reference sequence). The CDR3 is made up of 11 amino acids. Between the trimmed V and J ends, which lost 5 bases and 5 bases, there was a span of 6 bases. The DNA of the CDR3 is TGTGCCAGTAGTGGGTGGACTGAAGCTTTCTTT. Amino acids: CASSGWTEAFF.

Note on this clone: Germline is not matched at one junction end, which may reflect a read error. The CDR3 is CSAPRMDRNLF. The CDR3 DNA reads as TGCAGTGCTCCCCGTATGGACAGGAACCTCTTC. V is TRBV20-1 and J is TRBJ2-1; 7 bases map to TRBD1. CDR3 size: 11 residues. CDR1 DFQATT and CDR2 SNEGSKA come from the germline V gene (reference sequence).